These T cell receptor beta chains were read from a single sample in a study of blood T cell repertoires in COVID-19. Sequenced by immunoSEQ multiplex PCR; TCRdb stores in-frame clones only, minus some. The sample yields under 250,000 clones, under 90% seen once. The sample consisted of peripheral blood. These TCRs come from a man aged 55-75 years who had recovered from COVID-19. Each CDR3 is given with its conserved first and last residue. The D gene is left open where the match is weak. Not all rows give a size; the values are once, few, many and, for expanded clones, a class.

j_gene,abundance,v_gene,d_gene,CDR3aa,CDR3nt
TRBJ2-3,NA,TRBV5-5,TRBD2,CASSPEVNRTSGRTDTQYF,TGTGCCAGCAGCCCAGAAGTAAACAGGACTAGCGGTCGCACAGATACGCAGTATTTT
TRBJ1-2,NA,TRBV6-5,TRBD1,CASSFDREYGYTF,TGTGCCAGCAGTTTCGACAGGGAATATGGCTACACCTTC
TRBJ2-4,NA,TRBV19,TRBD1,CASSKAGTGNIQYF,TGTGCCAGTAGTAAGGCTGGGACAGGCAACATTCAGTACTTC
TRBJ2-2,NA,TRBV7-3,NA,CASSLNREWGTGELFF,TGTGCCAGCAGCTTAAACCGGGAGTGGGGCACCGGGGAGCTGTTTTTT
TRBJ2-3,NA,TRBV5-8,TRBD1,CASSSGQGRVDTQYF,TGTGCCAGCAGCTCGGGACAGGGGAGAGTAGATACGCAGTATTTT
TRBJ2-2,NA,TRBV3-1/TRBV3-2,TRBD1,CASSQGGTGTTGELFF,TGTGCCAGCAGCCAAGGAGGGACAGGGACCACCGGGGAGCTGTTTTTT
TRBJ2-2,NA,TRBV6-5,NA,CASSLSRAGELFF,TGTGCCAGCAGCCTTTCTAGAGCCGGGGAGCTGTTTTTT
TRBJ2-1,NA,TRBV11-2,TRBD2,CASSLAGGAPYNEQFF,TGTGCCAGCAGCCTGGCGGGGGGGGCACCCTACAATGAGCAGTTCTTC
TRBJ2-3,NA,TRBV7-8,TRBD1,CASSLAWDSATSSTDTQYF,TGTGCCAGCAGCTTAGCGTGGGACAGCGCAACCTCTAGCACAGATACGCAGTATTTT
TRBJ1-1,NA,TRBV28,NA,CASGADSRFTEAFF,TGTGCCAGCGGGGCGGACAGTCGTTTTACCGAAGCTTTCTTT
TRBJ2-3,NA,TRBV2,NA,CASRVEQWYSDTQYF,TGTGCCAGCAGAGTCGAACAGTGGTATTCAGATACGCAGTATTTT
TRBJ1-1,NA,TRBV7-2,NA,CASSLAGGVRNTEAFF,TGTGCCAGCAGCTTAGCCGGAGGAGTCAGGAACACTGAAGCTTTCTTT
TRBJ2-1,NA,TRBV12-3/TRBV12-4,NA,CASSPRDNEQFF,TGTGCCAGCAGTCCCCGGGACAATGAGCAGTTCTTC
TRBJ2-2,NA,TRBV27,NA,CASSFSGTPNTGELFF,TGTGCCAGCAGTTTCAGTGGCACCCCGAACACCGGGGAGCTGTTTTTT
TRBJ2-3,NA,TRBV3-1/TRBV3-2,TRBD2,CASSQEGASGFPSTDTQYF,TGTGCCAGCAGCCAAGAGGGTGCTAGCGGTTTTCCTAGCACAGATACGCAGTATTTT
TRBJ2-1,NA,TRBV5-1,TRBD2,CASSLGALAGAYNEQFF,TGCGCCAGCAGCTTGGGGGCCTTAGCGGGAGCTTACAATGAGCAGTTCTTC
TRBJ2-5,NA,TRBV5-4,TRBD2,CASSLVTSGQETQYF,TGTGCCAGCAGCTTGGTTACTAGCGGGCAAGAGACCCAGTACTTC
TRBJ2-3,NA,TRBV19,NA,CASSSAATDTQYF,TGTGCCAGTAGTTCTGCGGCGACAGATACGCAGTATTTT
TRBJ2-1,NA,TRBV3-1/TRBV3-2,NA,CASRDKDSNEQFF,TGTGCCAGCAGGGACAAAGACTCCAATGAGCAGTTCTTC
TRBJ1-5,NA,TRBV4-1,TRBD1,CASSQDHSGDRGSYQPQHF,TGCGCCAGCAGCCAAGATCATTCCGGGGACAGGGGGAGTTATCAGCCCCAGCATTTT
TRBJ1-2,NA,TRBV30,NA,CACPSPQTGALGGYTF,TGTGCCTGCCCCTCCCCCCAAACAGGCGCTCTCGGGGGCTACACCTTC
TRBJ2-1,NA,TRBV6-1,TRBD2,CASSDPLAGGYNEQFF,TGTGCCAGCAGTGACCCTCTAGCGGGAGGCTACAATGAGCAGTTCTTC
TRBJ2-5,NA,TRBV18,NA,CASSHLGQGETQYF,TGTGCCAGCTCACACCTGGGGCAGGGGGAGACCCAGTACTTC
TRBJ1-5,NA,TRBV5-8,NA,CASSQFLSGGNQPQHF,TGTGCCAGCAGCCAATTTTTATCAGGGGGCAATCAGCCCCAGCATTTT
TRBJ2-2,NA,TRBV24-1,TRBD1,CATSDSGGAGTGELFF,TGTGCCACCAGTGATTCAGGGGGCGCGGGGACCGGGGAGCTGTTTTTT
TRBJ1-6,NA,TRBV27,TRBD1,CASSLRPGQVNSPLHF,TGTGCCAGCAGTTTACGGCCGGGACAGGTCAATTCACCCCTCCACTTT
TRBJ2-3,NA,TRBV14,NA,CASSQVPDTQYF,TGTGCCAGCAGCCAAGTCCCGGATACGCAGTATTTT
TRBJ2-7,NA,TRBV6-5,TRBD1,CASSSSPGQSSYEQYF,TGTGCCAGCAGTTCGTCTCCGGGACAGAGCTCCTACGAGCAGTACTTC
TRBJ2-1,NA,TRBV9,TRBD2,CASSALTSEPYNEQFF,TGTGCCAGCAGCGCACTGACTAGCGAGCCGTACAATGAGCAGTTCTTC
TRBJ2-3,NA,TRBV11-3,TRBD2,CASSRGLAGQAQYF,TGTGCCAGCAGCCGAGGACTAGCGGGACAGGCGCAGTATTTT
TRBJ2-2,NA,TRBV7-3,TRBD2,CASSPKSGTNTGELFF,TGTGCCAGCAGCCCCAAAAGCGGGACGAACACCGGGGAGCTGTTTTTT
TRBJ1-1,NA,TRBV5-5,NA,CASSSWTVKNTEAFF,TGTGCCAGCAGCTCTTGGACAGTTAAGAACACTGAAGCTTTCTTT
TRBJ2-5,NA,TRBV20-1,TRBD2,CSASYGRAETQYF,TGCAGTGCTAGTTACGGGAGGGCAGAGACCCAGTACTTC
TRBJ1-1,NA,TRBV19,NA,CASSTPGGLTEAFF,TGTGCCAGTAGTACCCCGGGGGGGCTCACTGAAGCTTTCTTT
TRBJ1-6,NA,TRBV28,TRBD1,CASSSGQTNSPLHF,TGTGCCAGCAGCTCGGGACAGACTAATTCACCCCTCCACTTT
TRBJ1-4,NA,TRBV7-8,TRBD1,CASSSWTGKYEKLFF,TGTGCCAGCAGCTCCTGGACAGGGAAATATGAAAAACTGTTTTTT
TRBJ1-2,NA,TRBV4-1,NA,CASSQTPGGNGYTF,TGCGCCAGCAGCCAGACCCCCGGGGGGAATGGCTACACCTTC
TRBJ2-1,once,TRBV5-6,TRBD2,CASSLRLASNSYNEQFF,TGTGCCAGCAGTCTTCGACTAGCGTCGAACTCCTACAATGAGCAGTTCTTC
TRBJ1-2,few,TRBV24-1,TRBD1,CATSSDRDYYGYTF,TGTGCCACCAGTTCGGACAGGGATTACTATGGCTACACCTTC
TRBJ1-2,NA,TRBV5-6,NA,CASSLGRGTGGLYGYTF,TGTGCCAGCAGCTTGGGCCGTGGCACAGGCGGATTATATGGCTACACCTTC
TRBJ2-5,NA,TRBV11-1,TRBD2,CASGKTSGASQETQYF,TGTGCCAGCGGGAAGACTAGCGGGGCCAGCCAAGAGACCCAGTACTTC
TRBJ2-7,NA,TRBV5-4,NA,CASSQGPPPNEQYF,TGTGCCAGCAGCCAGGGCCCCCCGCCAAACGAGCAGTACTTC
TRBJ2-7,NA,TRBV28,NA,CASSKQGWSYEQYF,TGTGCCAGCAGTAAACAGGGCTGGTCCTACGAGCAGTACTTC
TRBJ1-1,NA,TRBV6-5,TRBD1,CASSRTGVTEAFF,TGTGCCAGCAGCCGGACAGGGGTCACTGAAGCTTTCTTT
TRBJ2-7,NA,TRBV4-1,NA,CASSQNPSKAYEQYF,TGCGCCAGCAGCCAAAACCCTAGCAAGGCCTACGAGCAGTACTTC
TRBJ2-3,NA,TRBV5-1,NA,CASSLGGNRDTQYF,TGCGCCAGCAGCTTGGGGGGAAACAGGGATACGCAGTATTTT
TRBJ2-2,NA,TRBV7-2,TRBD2,CASSPVGLAAGELFF,TGTGCCAGCAGTCCCGTAGGACTAGCGGCCGGGGAGCTGTTTTTT
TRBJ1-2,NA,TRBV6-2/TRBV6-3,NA,CASNPSGSNYGYTF,TGTGCCAGCAACCCTTCCGGGAGTAACTATGGCTACACCTTC
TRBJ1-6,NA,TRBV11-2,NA,CASSLNQDSPLHF,TGTGCCAGCAGCTTAAATCAGGATTCACCCCTCCACTTT
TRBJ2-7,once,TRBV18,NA,CASSPLAREAEQYF,TGTGCCAGCTCACCACTCGCCAGGGAAGCCGAGCAGTACTTC